Reported below is one T cell receptor (beta chain). The protocol was immunoSEQ multiplex PCR, while the TCRdb copy is restricted to in-frame clones and leaves out a portion. The sample gives about 98,000 clones, 85% to 95% of which show up once; roughly 0.27% is in the top ten. The CDR3 loop spans 16 amino acids. V lost 0 bases and J lost 9, with 18 bases in between. Germline V CDR1 and CDR2: MGHRA, YSYEKL. The data are from a study of OX40 agonist ivuxolimab in advanced cancers. With autoimmune disease history or systemic immunosuppression, patients were excluded. Samples were taken at baseline and on day 1 of cycles 4 and 7.

The sequences come from CD4+ or CD8+ T cells sorted from blood, collected in a trial of the OX40 agonist ivuxolimab. V is TRBV4-1 and J is TRBJ1-5; D perhaps matches TRBD1 (6 bases). The sequence was obtained from an adult with an advanced solid tumor such as melanoma, head and neck, liver or kidney cancer. The CDR3 loop reads CASSQDRDRRDRPQHF. Written as DNA, the CDR3 is TGCGCCAGCAGCCAAGATCGAGACAGGCGGGATCGGCCCCAGCATTTT.